Listed below are T cell receptor beta chains from one sample, sequenced in a study of T-cell reconstitution after alpha-beta-depleted transplantation in children. Each CDR3 protein gets one entry after TCRdb re-called the PCR reads with MiXCR. The table shows approximately 93,000 distinct CDR3 sequences, with approximately 8.4% occurring only once. Material: PBMCs from the stem cell graft donor, obtained from the stem cell graft. These receptors came from a human donor who donated a stem cell graft to a child with congenital amegakaryocytic thrombocytopenia. The CDR3 runs from the conserved cysteine through the conserved F or W. D genes are given only for firm matches. Size tells how often a clone was seen (once, few, many) or the class of an expanded clone, and some rows leave it out.

d_call	v_call	clone_size	j_call	cdr3_nt	cdr3_aa
-	TRBV9	many	TRBJ1-3	TGTGCCAGCAGCGTCGAGTTGGCTGGAAACACCATATATTTT	CASSVELAGNTIYF
-	TRBV7-9	many	TRBJ2-5	TGTGCCAGCAGCTTATCCGGGACACCCCAAGAGACCCAGTACTTC	CASSLSGTPQETQYF
-	TRBV27	-	TRBJ1-1	TGTGCCAGCCGGTCTCCAATGAACACTGAAGCTTTCTTT	CASRSPMNTEAFF
-	TRBV20-1	many	TRBJ1-5	TGCAGTGCAAGAGATAACGGGGTACAGCCCCAGCATTTT	CSARDNGVQPQHF
-	TRBV27	few	TRBJ2-7	TGTGCCAGCATTCGCAAGACAGGTAGCTCCTACGAGCAGTACTTC	CASIRKTGSSYEQYF
TRBD2	TRBV15	many	TRBJ2-3	TGTGCCACCAGCAGAGATCGGACTAGCGCGCAGTATTTT	CATSRDRTSAQYF
-	TRBV29-1	-	TRBJ2-4	TGCAGCGTTGGAGGGAGAGCCAAAAACATTCAGTACTTC	CSVGGRAKNIQYF
-	TRBV7-9	-	TRBJ2-7	TGTGCCAGGGGCTTTGGGCTAAACTACGAGCAGTACTTC	CARGFGLNYEQYF
-	TRBV5-1	many	TRBJ2-2	TGCGCCAGCAGCTTGAATGTCCGGGTAACTACCGGGGAGCTGTTTTTT	CASSLNVRVTTGELFF
TRBD1	TRBV7-2	many	TRBJ1-1	TGTGCCAGCAGCCTTATAGGACAGGGGGGGACTGAAGCTTTCTTT	CASSLIGQGGTEAFF
TRBD2	TRBV14	many	TRBJ2-3	TGTGCCAGCAGCCAATTGCGGGGGAGCGCAGATACGCAGTATTTT	CASSQLRGSADTQYF
TRBD1	TRBV20-1	many	TRBJ1-6	TGCAGTGCTAGGGGCCTCTTCTTCAGGGGGGCCATGACATGGGTCTCCTATAATTCACCCCTCCACTTT	CSARGLFFRGAMTWVSYNSPLHF
TRBD1	TRBV7-2	many	TRBJ1-2	TGTGCCAGCAGGACAGGGTTGGGGGGCTACACCTTC	CASRTGLGGYTF
TRBD1	TRBV7-2	many	TRBJ1-6	TGTGCCAGCAGCTTATCGGGGACAGGGGATTCACCCCTCCACTTT	CASSLSGTGDSPLHF
-	TRBV5-1	many	TRBJ1-4	TGCGCCAGCAGCTCCCCGGGCTCAAGAGAAAAACTGTTTTTT	CASSSPGSREKLFF
-	TRBV20-1	many	TRBJ1-1	TGCAGTGCTAGAGGCCCTGGACAGTTGAACACTGAAGCTTTCTTT	CSARGPGQLNTEAFF
-	TRBV15	many	TRBJ1-3	TGTGCCACCAGCAGAGGCGGGTCCAGTACCACCTCTGGAAACACCATATATTTT	CATSRGGSSTTSGNTIYF
TRBD2	TRBV5-1	many	TRBJ2-1	TGCGCCAGCAGCCTAGCGGAGTTGTCCTACAATGAGCAGTTCTTC	CASSLAELSYNEQFF
-	TRBV28	-	TRBJ1-5	TGTGCCAGCGGCCCGGGGCTCCTCTACCAGCCCCAGCATTTT	CASGPGLLYQPQHF
-	TRBV20-1	many	TRBJ2-6	TGCAGTGCTAGGCCTTGGGGGGCTGGGGCCAACGGCCTGACTTTC	CSARPWGAGANGLTF
-	TRBV4-1	many	TRBJ2-3	TGCGCCAGCAGCCAAGATGGCCGCGGGAGCACAGATACGCAGTATTTT	CASSQDGRGSTDTQYF
TRBD1	TRBV6-1	-	TRBJ2-7	TGTGCCAGCAGAGACAGGGGGCTAAGCGAGCAGTACTTC	CASRDRGLSEQYF
-	TRBV28	many	TRBJ1-4	TGTGCCAGCAGCCGCTTGAACCTGGAGGATGAAAAACTGTTTTTT	CASSRLNLEDEKLFF
-	TRBV12-3/TRBV12-4	many	TRBJ2-7	TGTGCCAGCAGCACACGGGACGGGGAGTACGAGCAGTACTTC	CASSTRDGEYEQYF
-	TRBV20-1	many	TRBJ2-1	TGCAGTGCTGACCCAGCGGAGTCCTACAATGAGCAGTTCTTC	CSADPAESYNEQFF
TRBD1	TRBV20-1	many	TRBJ2-1	TGCAGTGCTAGTAAACAGGGGGCACGGGAGCAGTTCTTC	CSASKQGAREQFF
TRBD2	TRBV20-1	many	TRBJ2-3	TGCAGTGCTAGAGATCCTAGCGGGAGGGGGGATACGCAGTATTTT	CSARDPSGRGDTQYF
-	TRBV27	many	TRBJ1-6	TGTGCCAGCCGGAGGAAGGGCAGGTCACCCCTCCACTTT	CASRRKGRSPLHF
-	TRBV6-2/TRBV6-3	many	TRBJ2-1	TGTGCCAGCAGTTACTCCCCCCCCTCGGGAGTCTACAATGAGCAGTTCTTC	CASSYSPPSGVYNEQFF
-	TRBV18	many	TRBJ1-2	TGTGCCAGCACCCTATCGGGGCGGGATGGCTACACCTTC	CASTLSGRDGYTF
-	TRBV20-1	many	TRBJ1-6	TGCAGTGCTGGGGGCCCGGGTCGGGATTCACCCCTCCACTTT	CSAGGPGRDSPLHF
TRBD1	TRBV9	many	TRBJ2-1	TGTGCCAGCAGCGTTCAGACAGGGGATTACAATGAGCAGTTCTTC	CASSVQTGDYNEQFF
TRBD1	TRBV6-7	-	TRBJ2-2	TGTGCCAGCAGCCCGGGACAGCCGAACACCGGGGAGCTGTTTTTT	CASSPGQPNTGELFF
-	TRBV18	medium-sized	TRBJ1-2	TGTGCCAGCTCACCACCCGCGGGGACTAACTATGGCTACACCTTC	CASSPPAGTNYGYTF
TRBD1	TRBV5-1	many	TRBJ2-5	TGCGCCAGCAGCCCAACGGGACAGGGGGTTTCAGAGACCCAGTACTTC	CASSPTGQGVSETQYF
TRBD2	TRBV20-1	many	TRBJ2-5	TGCAGTGCGACAACTAGCGGGGGGGATCATTGGAAAGAGACCCAGTACTTC	CSATTSGGDHWKETQYF
TRBD2	TRBV9	many	TRBJ2-5	TGTGCCAGCAGCGTAGCCCTCCTAGCGGGAGGCCAAGAGACCCAGTACTTC	CASSVALLAGGQETQYF
-	TRBV19	many	TRBJ2-1	TGTGCCAGTAGTATAACTAGGGAGAGGGATGAGCAGTTCTTC	CASSITRERDEQFF
-	TRBV20-1	-	TRBJ2-1	TGCAGTGCTAGAGTAGGGGGGGCACACAGAGAGCAGTTCTTC	CSARVGGAHREQFF
TRBD2	TRBV7-1	-	TRBJ2-1	TGTGCCACCTCCCAAGATATGGGACTAGGGTACAATGAGCAGTTCTTC	CATSQDMGLGYNEQFF
-	TRBV3-1	many	TRBJ1-2	TGTGCCAGCAGCCAAAGCAGGGGTCGGGGCTACACCTTC	CASSQSRGRGYTF